This TCR beta chain derives from a study of CD8 T cells in ankylosing spondylitis. This clonotype was observed a handful of times. MiXCR, run by TCRdb on the 5' RACE reads, gives a single entry per CDR3 protein. The sample records 300,000 to 400,000 distinct CDR3 sequences, 20% to 25% being singletons. The receptor was isolated from a male donor with ankylosing spondylitis or in good health (not recorded which). Sequencing input: blood, either unsorted or a sorted T cell fraction (not recorded which).

CDR3 in amino acids: CASSLVGPYPTDTQYF. The DNA for the CDR3 is TGTGCCAGCAGCTTGGTGGGCCCTTACCCCACAGATACGCAGTATTTT. The V call is TRBV5-5, the J call TRBJ2-3; D remains ambiguous. This CDR3 has 16 residues. V was trimmed by 0 bases and J by 2 bases, leaving 13 bases between them. Germline CDR1 reads SGHKS; CDR2 reads YYEKEE (reference sequence).